The TCR beta chain described here comes from a study of graft-versus-host responses after intestinal transplantation (dated by TCRdb to about 2021). Regarding the research as a whole: The transplants that recipients got were multivisceral, liver-intestinal, or isolated intestinal. Rather than being sequenced by the commercial service, samples from three later patients were sequenced in-house on an Illumina MiSeq and processed with MiXCR. After intestinal transplantation, graft-versus-host and host-versus-graft alloreactive T cell clones in the graft, circulation and bone marrow were tracked using bulk TCR-beta CDR3 sequencing. A cohort of fewer than 25 intestinal transplant recipients, including one retransplant, was enrolled, and a few patients lacking pretransplant specimens were excluded. All recipients received anti-thymocyte globulin induction followed by maintenance tacrolimus and steroids for around three years. To identify alloreactive clones, pre-transplant mixed lymphocyte reaction products were sequenced and compared with unstimulated pre-transplant donor and recipient T cells. A peak of at least 4% donor T cells among recipient peripheral blood mononuclear cells was the definition used for donor T cell macrochimerism.

To isolate intraepithelial and lamina propria lymphocytes from graft specimens, dithiothreitol, EDTA incubations and collagenase D digestion were used. Serial intestinal graft biopsy specimens collected up to 600 days after transplant underwent bulk TCR-beta sequencing. Measured from the cysteine to the phenylalanine, the CDR3 is 15 residues long. The sequence is cut down to CDR3 DNA, 45 bases in frame from base 1. Per the germline V gene, MDHEN is the CDR1 and SYDVKM is the CDR2. The junction shows trimming of 8 bases on V and 7 bases on J, plus 21 bases between the germline ends. The library was prepared using the immunoSEQ multiplex PCR assay. High-throughput TCR-beta CDR3 sequencing of genomic DNA from most patients was performed by Adaptive Biotechnologies. Turning to the authors' computational methods: TCR sequencing data were retrieved from Adaptive's ImmunoSEQ software for 15 to 20 patients, whereas three other patients were processed with MiXCR and VDJtools. Because the origin of CDR3 nucleotide sequences shared between donor and recipient could not be assigned, those sequences were removed. To count as alloreactive, a clone needed at least 2-fold expansion over unstimulated cells and a minimum CFSE-low frequency of 0.002% (template counts) or 0.001% (read counts). A clone was considered mappable if detected in the sequenced pre-transplant spleen, lymph node, or MLR CFSE-low populations of the donor or recipient. The cumulative frequency of alloreactive clones was calculated as a percentage of all sequences, weighted by copy number. This immuneACCESS table, as held by TCRdb, lists in-frame sequences with V and J called but not all clones. Of the missing ones, under half trace to an unresolved V gene in checked studies; the others have no known cause. V and J calls and clone size are as listed in that table; D and trimming were resolved from the DNA. The sample table shows roughly 23,000 clones, and roughly 72% are seen once. Jointly, the top ten make up 3% to 3.5% of the sample.

Concerning this clone itself: Its antigen remains unidentified. No much larger clone exists at a distance of one base, and base qualities are not known.

The paper's findings and limits, for the study overall: The conclusions were limited by the relatively low number and heterogeneity of the intestinal transplant patients. In patients with donor T cell macrochimerism, the allografts had high GvH to HvG T cell clonal ratios. Peak levels of circulating GvH clones were associated with declines in HvG clones early after transplant. GvH clones turned up in recipient bone marrow, with some appearing earlier in ileal mucosa or blood, a pattern consistent with an intestinal mucosal origin.

The TCR was taken from a human patient who received an intestinal transplant, so some T cells may come from the graft donor. The specimen comprised ileum tissue, sampled 12 days after intestinal transplant. The V and J genes are TRBV28 and TRBJ1-5; a tentative D call is TRBD1 (6 bases match). The nucleotide sequence is given as TGTGCCAGCCGGCCCTACGGGGGGGCAAACCAGCCCCAGCATTTT. This translates into CASRPYGGANQPQHF.